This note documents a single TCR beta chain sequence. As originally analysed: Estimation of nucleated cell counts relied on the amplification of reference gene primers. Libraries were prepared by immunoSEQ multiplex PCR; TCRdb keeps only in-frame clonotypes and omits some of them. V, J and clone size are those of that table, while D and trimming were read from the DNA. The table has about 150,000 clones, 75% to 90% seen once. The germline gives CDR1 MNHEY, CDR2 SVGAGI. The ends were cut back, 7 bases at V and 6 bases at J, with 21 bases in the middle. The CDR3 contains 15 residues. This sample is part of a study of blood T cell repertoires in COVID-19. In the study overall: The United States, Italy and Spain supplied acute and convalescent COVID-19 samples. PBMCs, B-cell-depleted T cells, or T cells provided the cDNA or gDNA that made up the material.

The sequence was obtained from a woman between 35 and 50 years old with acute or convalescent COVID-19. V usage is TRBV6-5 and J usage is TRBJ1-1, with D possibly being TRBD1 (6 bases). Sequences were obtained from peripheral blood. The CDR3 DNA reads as TGTGCCAGCACACCGACAGGCCCAACTAGCGCTGAAGCTTTCTTT. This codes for CASTPTGPTSAEAFF.